These 28 T cell receptor beta chains came from one sample sequenced in a study of T cells in Graves' hyperthyroidism and ophthalmopathy. Researchers amplified the TCR beta CDR3 regions from RNA transcripts. HTBI primers were employed in a first-round RT-PCR of the TCR CDR3. TCRdb ran MiXCR on the multiplex PCR reads and lists one entry per CDR3 protein. The table records just under 750,000 distinct CDR3 sequences, over 35% of them present only once. The specimen sequenced was blood. Receptors originate from a woman between 35 and 50 years old with Graves' hyperthyroidism.

In its sample, this clonotype was seen once. The rearrangement uses TRBV7-3 and TRBJ1-6, with D tentatively TRBD1 (5 bases). CDR1 SGHTA and CDR2 FQGTGA come from the germline V gene. Between the trimmed V and J ends, which lost 6 bases and 8 bases, there was a span of 20 bases. The CDR3 is made up of 16 amino acids. The CDR3 DNA sequence: TGTGCCAGCAGTTATAGTCCCGGGGCCGGGGATTCACCCCTCCACTTT. Translating gives CASSYSPGAGDSPLHF.

The table lists this clonotype with a few counts. V gene TRBV12-3 or TRBV12-4 combines with J gene TRBJ1-1; D is possibly TRBD1 (5 bases). The length of the CDR3 is 15 residues. Trimming took off 6 bases at V and 1 base at J, with 15 bases between the two ends. The CDR3 spells CASRVLGGENTEAFF. CDR3 sequence (DNA): TGTGCCAGCAGGGTCTTGGGGGGGGAGAACACTGAAGCTTTCTTT.

The rearrangement joins TRBV20-1 to TRBJ1-5; no reliable D call. V was cut by 6 bases and J by 0 bases, with 18 bases left in between. This CDR3 comprises 16 residues. Germline V CDR1 and CDR2: DFQATT, SNEGSKA (reference sequence). The CDR3 DNA reads TGCAGTGCCACCGGGATCCAGGATTATAGCAATCAGCCCCAGCATTTT. Its translation: CSATGIQDYSNQPQHF.

Ten or more counts support this clonotype. The chain uses TRBV6-6 and TRBJ1-6, with D uncertain. Germline loops: CDR1 MNHNY, CDR2 SVGAGI (reference sequence). The CDR3 sequence is 14 residues long. With 4 bases removed from V and 5 bases from J, the gap between germline ends came to 9 bases. The CDR3 DNA is TGTGCCAGCAGTTCGGCCCGGGATAATTCACCCCTCCACTTT. Encoded protein: CASSSARDNSPLHF.

This clonotype turned up a few times. The chain joins TRBV7-2 to TRBJ2-4; D might be TRBD2 (6 bases). The CDR3 loop spans 12 amino acids. Looked up from germline, CDR1 is SGHTA and CDR2 is FQGNSA. V lost 5 bases and J lost 14, with 16 bases in between. The CDR3: CASSVRDARKYF. The CDR3 nucleotides read TGTGCCAGCAGCGTGCGGGACGCCCGAAAGTACTTC. Full variable domain (remainder filled in from reference TRBV7-2 and TRBJ2-4): GAGVSQSPSNKVTEKGKDVELRCDPISGHTALYWYRQSLGQGLEFLIYFQGNSAPDKSGLPSDRFSAERTGGSVSTLTIQRTQQEDSAVYLCASSVRDARKYFGAGTRLSVL.

Notes on this clonotype: A much larger clone differs from this one at a single base, so this may be a read error. V and J are TRBV10-3 and TRBJ2-5; D is perhaps TRBD1 or TRBD2 (5 bases each). CDR3 length: 13 residues. The germline V and J ends were trimmed by 3 bases and 5 bases, with 10 bases remaining between them. Germline loops: CDR1 ENHRY, CDR2 SYGVKD. CDR3 in amino acids: CAISEWGRETQYF. The CDR3, as DNA: TGTGCCATCAGTGAATGGGGACGCGAGACCCAGTACTTC.

This clonotype was counted many times. This rearrangement joins TRBV5-6 to TRBJ1-1; possibly TRBD1 for D (6 bases). CDR1 and CDR2 (germline): SGHDT, YYEEEE. This CDR3 has 13 amino acids. Trimming pared 0 bases from V and 7 bases from J, leaving 10 bases between. This chain's CDR3 is CASSLAGVGEAFF. As DNA, the CDR3 is TGTGCCAGCAGCTTGGCAGGGGTGGGTGAAGCTTTCTTT.

The rearrangement links TRBV7-2 to TRBJ2-5, with 9 bases matching TRBD2. Trimming cost V 6 bases and J 2 bases; bases outside gene matches: 7. Germline CDR1 is SGHTA and CDR2 is FQGNSA. There are 15 residues in the CDR3. The CDR3 reads CASSIPTSGQETQYF. The CDR3 DNA reads as TGTGCCAGCAGTATACCGACTAGCGGACAAGAGACCCAGTACTTC.

This chain links TRBV6-5 with TRBJ2-7, with a possible D match to TRBD1 (5 bases). V dropped 5 bases and J dropped 5 bases, with 13 bases sitting between them. The length of the CDR3 is 13 residues. The V gene's germline CDR1 is MNHEY and CDR2 SVGAGI. The CDR3 loop is CASSPRDNDEQYF. CDR3 coding DNA: TGTGCCAGCAGTCCCAGGGATAACGACGAGCAGTACTTC.

This chain connects TRBV5-4 to TRBJ2-7; either TRBD1 or TRBD2 may supply D (6 bases each). V was clipped by 1 base and J by 1 base, with 15 bases between them. This CDR3 spans 16 amino acids. The germline gives CDR1 SGHNT, CDR2 YYREEE (reference sequence). The CDR3 DNA reads TGTGCCAGCAGCTTGTTCATAGGGGGGTTGTCCTACGAGCAGTACTTC. Residues: CASSLFIGGLSYEQYF.

Remarks on this clonotype: At one end the junction does not follow the germline gene, possibly because of a read error. V and J are TRBV6-1 and TRBJ2-5, with 7 bases matching TRBD2. The CDR3 sequence is 15 residues long. From germline, CDR1 is MNHNS and CDR2 SASEGT. CDR3 coding DNA: TGTGTCAGCAGCTCGAAACTAGCGATGGAAGAGACCCAGTACTTC. Its protein is CVSSSKLAMEETQYF.

The V call is TRBV7-8, the J call TRBJ1-2, with TRBD1 matching 7 bases. Per germline, CDR1 SGHVS and CDR2 FQNEAQ. CDR3 length equals 15 residues. V shed 5 bases, J shed 0 bases, and the junction held 6 bases outside the gene matches. This CDR3 reads CASSPTRGANYGYTF. CDR3 bases: TGTGCCAGCAGCCCTACCAGGGGGGCTAACTATGGCTACACCTTC. Looking up the rest from reference TRBV7-8 and TRBJ1-2 gives the full variable domain: GAGVSQSPRYKVAKRGQDVALRCDPISGHVSLFWYQQALGQGPEFLTYFQNEAQLDKSGLPSDRFFAERPEGSVSTLKIQRTQQEDSAVYLCASSPTRGANYGYTFGSGTRLTVV.

Of note for this clonotype: One junction end does not reproduce the germline sequence, and a read error may be involved. The J gene is TRBJ2-7, the V gene TRBV11-2; 9 bases match TRBD2. The CDR3 extends over 14 amino acids. Germline V gene lookup returns CDR1 SGHAT and CDR2 FQNNGV. The CDR3 spells CASSFSGTSNEQYF. CDR3 bases: TGCGCCAGCAGCTTTTCGGGGACTAGCAACGAGCAGTACTTC.

There are a few counts of this clonotype. In DNA form, the CDR3 reads TGTGCCAGCAGCCAAGGAGCGGGAGTCTTTGTAGAGACCCAGTACTTC. Encoded protein: CASSQGAGVFVETQYF. The V gene is TRBV3-1, the J gene TRBJ2-5; TRBD2 matches 8 bases. Germline-derived CDR1 and CDR2 are LGHDT and YNNKEL (reference sequence). The ends lost 1 base at V and 4 bases at J; junction bases unmatched: 8. There are 16 residues in the CDR3.

This clonotype was detected a few times. Possible read error: a much larger clone is one base away. The CDR3 ends on some other residue instead of the conserved phenylalanine or tryptophan, so this is likely a read error. J is TRBJ2-5 and V is TRBV7-1; the D gene is possibly TRBD2 (6 bases). TRBV7-1 is treated as an ORF (open reading frame) with a function not yet certain. The V end lost 2 bases, the J end lost 1 base, and 8 bases lay between the germline ends. This CDR3 spans 14 amino acids. The CDR3 spells CASSSLAFQETQYL. CDR3 nucleotide sequence: TGTGCCAGCAGCTCACTAGCGTTCCAAGAGACCCAGTACCTC.

This clonotype was counted only a few times. V gene TRBV5-8 combines with J gene TRBJ2-7; D call uncertain. The V gene's germline CDR1 is SGHTS and CDR2 YDEGEE. V lost 1 base, J lost 0 bases, and 14 bases lay in between. There are 16 residues in the CDR3. The CDR3 nucleotides are TGTGCCAGCAGCTTGCTACCCAAGATGACCTCCTACGAGCAGTACTTC. Its translation is CASSLLPKMTSYEQYF.

This clonotype was seen only a few times. This sequence joins TRBV12-3 or TRBV12-4 and TRBJ1-5, with 9 bases fitting TRBD1. This CDR3 has 14 residues. With 8 bases clipped from V and 5 bases from J, the junction kept 7 bases outside the gene matches. The CDR3, as DNA: TGTGCCAGCCGGAACAGGGGGCGAGATCAGCCCCAGCATTTT. The encoded protein is CASRNRGRDQPQHF.

The sample holds many counts of this clonotype. The chain joins TRBV20-1 to TRBJ2-5; weak D call: TRBD1 (5 bases). There are 14 residues in the CDR3. V was clipped by 1 base and J by 1 base, with 10 bases between them. Germline V gives CDR1 DFQATT, CDR2 SNEGSKA (reference sequence). CDR3: CSARAPGFQETQYF. In DNA form, the CDR3 reads TGCAGTGCTAGAGCGCCAGGGTTCCAAGAGACCCAGTACTTC.

This clonotype was detected ten times or more. CDR3 sequence: CATSRYGGQGAFGYTF. DNA for the CDR3: TGTGCCACCAGCAGATACGGGGGACAGGGGGCGTTTGGCTACACCTTC. This chain joins TRBV15 and TRBJ1-2; 12 positions match TRBD1. CDR3 length: 16 residues. Germline V gene lookup returns CDR1 LNHNV and CDR2 YYDKDF (reference sequence). The junction had 8 bases not matched to a gene; V was cut back by 2 bases and J by 7 bases.

The V gene is TRBV6-5, the J gene TRBJ2-7; 8 bases fit TRBD1. Germline V lookup: CDR1 MNHEY, CDR2 SVGAGI. The CDR3 is 13 amino acids. V trimming: 2 bases; J trimming: 6 bases; junction bases outside the gene matches: 3. The CDR3 DNA reads as TGTGCCAGCAGTTACCTGGACAGGGCCGAGCAGTACTTC. Protein product: CASSYLDRAEQYF.

This chain links TRBV19 with TRBJ1-4; maybe TRBD1 (6 bases). This CDR3 spans 14 amino acids. V shed 1 base and J shed 5 bases, with 8 bases lying between them. Germline values: CDR1 LNHDA, CDR2 SQIVND (reference sequence). CDR3 nucleotides: TGTGCCAGTAGTATAGCCGGACAGAATGAAAAACTGTTTTTT. Its protein product is CASSIAGQNEKLFF.

The chain has TRBV19 and TRBJ1-2; D perhaps matches TRBD1 (6 bases). V was clipped by 4 bases and J by 4 bases, with 7 bases between them. Per germline, CDR1 LNHDA and CDR2 SQIVND (reference sequence). The CDR3 runs to 12 residues. Written as DNA, the CDR3 is TGTGCCAGTAGTAGACAGGCCTATGGCTACACCTTC. Its protein is CASSRQAYGYTF.

The rearrangement uses TRBV27 and TRBJ2-2; the D is unclear. The CDR3 sequence is 13 residues long. Germline V lookup: CDR1 MNHEY, CDR2 SMNVEV (reference sequence). Trimming removed 1 base from V and 5 bases from J, with 5 bases in between. The CDR3 protein is CASSLFFTGELFF. The DNA of the CDR3 is TGTGCCAGCAGTTTATTCTTTACCGGGGAGCTGTTTTTT.

The V call is TRBV7-2, the J call TRBJ1-6; 7 nucleotides agree with TRBD1. J gave up 12 bases and V 0 bases, and 5 bases lay outside the gene matches. From germline, CDR1 is SGHTA and CDR2 FQGNSA. The CDR3 is 14 amino acids. As DNA, the CDR3 is TGTGCCAGCAGCTTAGCAGGGGGCGCGGTACCCCTCCACTTT. This codes for CASSLAGGAVPLHF.

At least ten counts were recorded for this clonotype. V usage is TRBV29-1 and J usage is TRBJ1-5; tentatively, D is TRBD1 (5 bases). The CDR3 has 12 residues. Trimming left V 4 bases short and J 5 bases short, with 9 bases between. The germline CDR1 and CDR2 sequences are SQVTM and ANQGSEA. The CDR3 is CSVVAGDQPQHF. In nucleotides, the CDR3 is TGCAGCGTTGTTGCGGGGGATCAGCCCCAGCATTTT.

This clonotype appeared a few times. In DNA form, the CDR3 reads TGTGCCAGCAGTGGATTAACCTATAATTCACCCCTCCACTTT. Translated, it gives CASSGLTYNSPLHF. The chain recombines TRBV6-1 with TRBJ1-6; no clear D. Germline-derived CDR1 and CDR2 are MNHNS and SASEGT. The CDR3 sequence is 14 residues long. Trimming cost V 4 bases and J 2 bases, with 6 bases left between them.

Notes on this clonotype: A much more abundant neighbour one base away suggests this may be a read error. The chain combines TRBV10-3 with TRBJ2-2; the match to TRBD2 covers 10 bases. The CDR3 extends over 13 amino acids. From germline, CDR1 is ENHRY and CDR2 SYGVKD. In nucleotides, the CDR3 is TGTGCCATCGAAGCGGGAGGGACCGGGGGGCTGTTTTTT. It is translated as CAIEAGGTGGLFF.

The V gene is TRBV6-5, the J gene TRBJ1-5; the D gene is possibly TRBD1 (5 bases). The CDR3 contains 13 residues. Between the trimmed V and J ends, which lost 1 base and 6 bases, there was a span of 7 bases. Germline values: CDR1 MNHEY, CDR2 SVGAGI. As DNA, the CDR3 is TGTGCCAGCAGTTACTGGGACGTTCAGCCCCAGCATTTT. Encoded protein: CASSYWDVQPQHF.